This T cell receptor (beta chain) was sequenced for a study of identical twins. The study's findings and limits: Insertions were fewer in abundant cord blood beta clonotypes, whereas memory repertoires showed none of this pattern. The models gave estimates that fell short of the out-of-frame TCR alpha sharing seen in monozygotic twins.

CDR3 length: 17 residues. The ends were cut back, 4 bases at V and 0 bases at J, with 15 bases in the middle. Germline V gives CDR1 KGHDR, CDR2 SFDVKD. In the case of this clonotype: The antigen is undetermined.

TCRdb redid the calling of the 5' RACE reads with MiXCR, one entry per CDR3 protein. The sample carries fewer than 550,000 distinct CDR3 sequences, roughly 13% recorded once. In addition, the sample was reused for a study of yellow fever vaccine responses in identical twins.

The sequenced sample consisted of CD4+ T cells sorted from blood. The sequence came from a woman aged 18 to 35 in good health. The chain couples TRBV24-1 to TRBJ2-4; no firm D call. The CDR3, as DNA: TGTGCCACCAGTGAATCGTCTCCGGATCTAGCCAAAAACATTCAGTACTTC. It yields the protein CATSESSPDLAKNIQYF.